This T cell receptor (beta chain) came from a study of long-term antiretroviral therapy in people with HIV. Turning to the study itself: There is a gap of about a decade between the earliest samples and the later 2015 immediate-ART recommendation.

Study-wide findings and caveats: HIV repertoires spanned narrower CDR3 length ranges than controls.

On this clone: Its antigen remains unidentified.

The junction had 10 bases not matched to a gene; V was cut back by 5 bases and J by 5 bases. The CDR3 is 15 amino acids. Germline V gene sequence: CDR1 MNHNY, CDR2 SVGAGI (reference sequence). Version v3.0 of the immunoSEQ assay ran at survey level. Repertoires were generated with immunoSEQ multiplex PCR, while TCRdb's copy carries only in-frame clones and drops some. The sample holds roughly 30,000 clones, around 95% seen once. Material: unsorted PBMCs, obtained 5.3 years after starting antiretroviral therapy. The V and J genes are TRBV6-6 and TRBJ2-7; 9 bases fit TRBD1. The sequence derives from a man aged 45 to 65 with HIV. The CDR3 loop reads CASSPGTGILHEQYF. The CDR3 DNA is TGTGCCAGCAGTCCCGGGACAGGGATTCTCCACGAGCAGTACTTC.